One T cell receptor beta chain is described in this entry. As yet, its antigen is unknown. Germline CDR1 reads SGHDT; CDR2 reads YYEEEE. The CDR3 loop spans 13 amino acids. Trimming removed 3 bases at V and 0 bases at J, with 7 bases between. Repertoires were generated with immunoSEQ multiplex PCR, while TCRdb's copy carries only in-frame clones and drops some. The data hold under 150,000 clones, with 85% to 95% observed a single time. This sample stems from a study of T cell responses to AZD1222 COVID-19 vaccine. Study-level results: The donor cohort was predominantly white British with a female majority, and clonal diversity may have been underestimated. Breadth and depth of Spike-specific TCRs rose after two AZD1222 doses.

The sequence was collected from an adult in good health. The sequencing used peripheral blood, collected on day 0 of AZD1222 vaccination. V is TRBV5-6 and J is TRBJ2-7, with D possibly TRBD1 on 5 matching bases. The CDR3 nucleotides read TGTGCCAGCAGCTCTGGACACTCCTACGAGCAGTACTTC. It is translated as CASSSGHSYEQYF.